This TCR beta chain was recovered during a study of blood T cell repertoires in COVID-19. Turning to the study itself: T cells, B-cell-depleted T cells, or PBMCs supplied cDNA or gDNA.

Per the original methods: Counts of nucleated cells, estimated from reference gene primer amplification, were obtained. Profiled with immunoSEQ multiplex PCR; TCRdb holds only in-frame clones, not every one. Clonal size and the V and J genes are those of that table, whereas D and trimming came from the DNA. The table shows about 9,900 clones, with around 78% occurring only once. This clone was seen a few times. V dropped 6 bases and J dropped 7 bases, with 21 bases sitting between them. This CDR3 has 15 residues. Germline CDR1 and CDR2: LGHDT and YNNKEL (reference sequence). The material sequenced was peripheral blood. The receptor was derived from a human donor in a cohort sampled during active COVID-19. The rearrangement uses TRBV3-1 (or the pseudogene TRBV3-2) and TRBJ1-1; D may be TRBD1 (5 bases). Here the CDR3 reads CASRTGGALDGEAFF. The CDR3, as DNA: TGTGCCAGCAGGACGGGGGGAGCCCTAGACGGTGAAGCTTTCTTT.